This passage covers 8 T cell receptor beta chains from one sample sequenced in a study of blood T cells in healthy people across ages. PCR was performed a second time for about 6 to 12 cycles using a sample-barcoded 5' primer and a J-beta primer mix. One entry per CDR3 protein results from TCRdb running MiXCR on the 5' RACE reads. The sample lists hundreds of thousands of distinct CDR3 sequences, 45% to 60% occurring once. Sequenced material: blood. These receptors were obtained from a woman at least 80 years old in good health.

Comment on this clonotype: A junction end diverges from the germline sequence, so it may reflect a read error. In DNA, the CDR3 is TGTGCCCGCAGCCAAGTCTTCCTAGCGGGGGGGCAAGAGACCCAGTTCTTC. It encodes CARSQVFLAGGQETQFF. J is TRBJ2-1 and V is TRBV3-1, with 12 positions matching TRBD2. CDR1 is LGHDT and CDR2 is YNNKEL in the germline V gene (reference sequence). This CDR3 has 17 residues.

The gene calls are TRBV9 and TRBJ2-3, with TRBD2 identical over 14 bases. J gave up 2 bases and V 4 bases, and 6 bases lay outside the gene matches. This CDR3 comprises 17 residues. Germline CDR1 and CDR2: SGDLS and YYNGEE. The CDR3 DNA is TGTGCCAGCAGCTTTCGACTAGCGGGGGGGTCCACAGATACGCAGTATTTT. Its protein is CASSFRLAGGSTDTQYF. Variable domain in full (rest from reference TRBV9 and TRBJ2-3): DSGVTQTPKHLITATGQRVTLRCSPRSGDLSVYWYQQSLDQGLQFLIQYYNGEERAKGNILERFSAQQFPDLHSELNLSSLELGDSALYFCASSFRLAGGSTDTQYFGPGTRLTVL.

In nucleotides, the CDR3 is TGTGCCAGCAGTTTAGTAGGGGGTGGAGGCTACACCTTC. Its translation is CASSLVGGGGYTF. This rearrangement joins TRBV12-3 or TRBV12-4 to TRBJ1-2; tentative D call: TRBD1 (6 bases). Trimming took off 1 base at V and 8 bases at J, with 11 bases between the two ends. The CDR3 totals 13 residues.

This clonotype was seen a handful of times. The chain employs TRBV5-1 and TRBJ1-5; TRBD1 matches 10 bases. CDR3 length equals 15 residues. Germline V lookup: CDR1 SGHRS, CDR2 YFSETQ. V lost 5 bases to trimming and J lost 4 bases; unmatched junction nucleotides: 6. CDR3 sequence reads: CASRPGTGVNQPQHF. The CDR3 coding sequence is TGCGCCAGCAGACCGGGGACAGGGGTAAATCAGCCCCAGCATTTT.

J is TRBJ1-5 and V is TRBV20-1; possible D gene TRBD1, 5 bases. The CDR3 covers 13 residues. The V end lost 3 bases, the J end lost 9 bases, and 15 bases lay between the germline ends. Germline CDR1 and CDR2: DFQATT and SNEGSKA (reference sequence). The CDR3 loop is CSARLAGHRPQHF. The CDR3 region has the DNA TGCAGTGCTAGGTTAGCGGGGCATCGGCCCCAGCATTTT.

As concerns this clonotype: With a much larger clone just one base away, this may be a read error. The CDR3 here is CAGRILDRNTDTQYF. In DNA, the CDR3 is TGTGCCGGCAGAATCCTGGACAGAAACACAGATACGCAGTATTTT. This sequence joins TRBV28 and TRBJ2-3; tentative D call: TRBD1 (6 bases). This CDR3 has 15 amino acids. Per germline, CDR1 MDHEN and CDR2 SYDVKM.

The chain couples TRBV7-2 to TRBJ2-3; TRBD2 matches at 13 bases. Germline V CDR1 and CDR2: SGHTA, FQGNSA. The CDR3 is 16 residues long. V trimming: 4 bases; J trimming: 8 bases; junction bases outside the gene matches: 9. CDR3 sequence (DNA): TGTGCCAGCAGCTCCTCGACTAGCGGGAGGTTTGGTACGCAGTATTTT. Translation gives CASSSSTSGRFGTQYF. Drawing the rest from reference TRBV7-2 and TRBJ2-3, the complete variable domain is GAGVSQSPSNKVTEKGKDVELRCDPISGHTALYWYRQSLGQGLEFLIYFQGNSAPDKSGLPSDRFSAERTGGSVSTLTIQRTQQEDSAVYLCASSSSTSGRFGTQYFGPGTRLTVL.

V usage is TRBV3-1 and J usage is TRBJ1-1; the D is unclear. This CDR3 is built from 12 residues. V lost 6 bases and J 4 bases, leaving 9 bases between the germline ends. Germline V gene lookup returns CDR1 LGHDT and CDR2 YNNKEL (reference sequence). In DNA, the CDR3 is TGTGCCAGCAGTGTTTGGGGCACTGAAGCTTTCTTT. It yields the protein CASSVWGTEAFF. Using reference TRBV3-1 and TRBJ1-1 for the parts outside the CDR3, the full variable domain is DTAVSQTPKYLVTQMGNDKSIKCEQNLGHDTMYWYKQDSKKFLKIMFSYNNKELIINETVPNRFSPKSPDKAHLNLHINSLELGDSAVYFCASSVWGTEAFFGQGTRLTVV.